Below are 26 T cell receptor beta chains sequenced from a single sample in a study of cytomegalovirus exposure and HLA in healthy donors. Profiled with immunoSEQ multiplex PCR; TCRdb holds only in-frame clones, not every one. The table includes about 160,000 clones, 80% to 90% detected once. Sequenced material: PBMCs. These receptors all stem from a woman between 25 and 40 years old in good health and CMV-seronegative.

The genes are TRBV5-6 and TRBJ1-2; a possible D gene is TRBD1 (5 bases). This CDR3 contains 14 residues. V was trimmed by 0 bases and J by 2 bases, leaving 8 bases between them. Germline lookup yields CDR1 SGHDT and CDR2 YYEEEE. DNA of the CDR3: TGTGCCAGCAGCTTGGTTAAGGGGAACTATGGCTACACCTTC. Translated, it gives CASSLVKGNYGYTF.

The rearrangement links TRBV7-3 to TRBJ2-7, with 8 bases identical to TRBD1. The germline CDR1 and CDR2 sequences are SGHTA and FQGTGA. The CDR3 consists of 15 residues. Trimming took 3 bases from V and 5 from J; bases not matched to a gene: 9. As DNA, the CDR3 is TGTGCCAGCAGCTTCGGACAGGGCTTGTCCGACGAGCAGTACTTC. This encodes CASSFGQGLSDEQYF.

As concerns this clone: Compared with germline, one end of the junction differs, possibly owing to a read error. The chain is built from TRBV19 and TRBJ1-4; D remains unclear. This CDR3 contains 12 residues. The V gene's germline CDR1 is LNHDA and CDR2 SQIVND (reference sequence). CDR3 sequence reads: CASSLGRTASYF. The CDR3 DNA reads as TGTGCCAGTAGTTTAGGACGGACCGCGTCGTATTTT. The variable domain in full, with the rest retrieved from reference TRBV19 and TRBJ1-4, is DGGITQSPKYLFRKEGQNVTLSCEQNLNHDAMYWYRQDPGQGLRLIYYSQIVNDFQKGDIAEGYSVSREKKESFPLTVTSAQKNPTAFYLCASSLGRTASYFGSGTQLSVL.

This clone is a singleton in its sample. The V gene is TRBV9, the J gene TRBJ1-1; the match to TRBD1 covers 8 bases. Germline V gives CDR1 SGDLS, CDR2 YYNGEE. This CDR3 has 13 residues. V lost 3 bases to trimming and J lost 4 bases; unmatched junction nucleotides: 2. The CDR3 nucleotides read TGTGCCAGCAGCGCAGGACAGGGCACTGAAGCTTTCTTT. Translating gives CASSAGQGTEAFF.

The chain is built from TRBV5-6 and TRBJ2-3; D perhaps matches TRBD1 (6 bases). Germline CDR1 SGHDT, CDR2 YYEEEE. V lost 0 bases and J lost 7, with 12 bases in between. The CDR3 consists of 14 residues. In DNA form, the CDR3 reads TGTGCCAGCAGCTTGGGGGGGCTCAAAAATACGCAGTATTTT. Translating gives CASSLGGLKNTQYF.

The V and J genes are TRBV7-9 and TRBJ2-3; D could derive from TRBD1 or TRBD2 (5 bases each). The ends were cut back, 2 bases at V and 0 bases at J, with 15 bases in the middle. The germline CDR1 and CDR2 sequences are SEHNR and FQNEAQ (reference sequence). The CDR3 length is 17 residues. The CDR3 nucleotides read TGTGCCAGCAGCTTACTGGGACCGCTAGGGAGCACAGATACGCAGTATTTT. Protein product: CASSLLGPLGSTDTQYF.

V is TRBV4-3 and J is TRBJ2-1; unclear D gene. Looked up from germline, CDR1 is LGHNA and CDR2 is YSLEER. The CDR3 sequence is 13 residues long. The V end lost 4 bases, the J end lost 7 bases, and 11 bases lay between the germline ends. The CDR3 DNA follows: TGCGCCAGCAGCCCCGCCTTGTTGAATGAGCAGTTCTTC. It is translated as CASSPALLNEQFF.

The V gene is TRBV14, the J gene TRBJ1-2; D gene uncertain. The CDR3 runs 13 residues. CDR1 and CDR2 from the germline V gene are SGHDN and FVKESK. V gave up 4 bases and J gave up 2 bases, with 8 bases separating them. As DNA, the CDR3 is TGTGCCAGCAGCCCCGGCGGGAACTATGGCTACACCTTC. Encoded protein: CASSPGGNYGYTF. Full variable domain (remainder filled in from reference TRBV14 and TRBJ1-2): EAGVTQFPSHSVIEKGQTVTLRCDPISGHDNLYWYRRVMGKEIKFLLHFVKESKQDESGMPNNRFLAERTGGTYSTLKVQPAELEDSGVYFCASSPGGNYGYTFGSGTRLTVV.

The CDR3 is CASRNRDPGLAGERNEQFF. DNA of the CDR3: TGTGCCAGCAGAAACAGGGACCCCGGACTAGCGGGAGAACGGAATGAGCAGTTCTTC. This chain connects TRBV5-6 to TRBJ2-1, with 13 bases matching TRBD2. The CDR3 spans 19 residues. The trim removed 5 bases at V and 7 bases at J, leaving 18 bases unmatched. CDR1 is SGHDT, CDR2 YYEEEE, per germline.

The rearrangement links TRBV10-2 to TRBJ1-2, with no clear D. The CDR3 is made up of 16 amino acids. V lost 5 bases and J 5 bases, leaving 21 bases between the germline ends. CDR1 and CDR2 (germline): WSHSY, SAAADI. For the CDR3, the DNA is TGCGCCAGCAGTCCGACCCTTACCCTGGGCTTTTATGGCTACACCTTC. It yields the protein CASSPTLTLGFYGYTF.

V gene TRBV19 combines with J gene TRBJ2-7, with 7 bases that match TRBD1. The germline CDR1 and CDR2 sequences are LNHDA and SQIVND (reference sequence). V lost 6 bases to trimming and J lost 0 bases; unmatched junction nucleotides: 11. CDR3 length: 16 amino acids. The CDR3 protein is CASSPEAGTDSYEQYF. The CDR3 DNA reads TGTGCCAGTAGCCCAGAAGCCGGGACAGACTCCTACGAGCAGTACTTC.

V gene TRBV6-5 combines with J gene TRBJ1-5; D unresolved. This CDR3 contains 13 residues. Trimming shortened V by 5 bases and J by 0 bases, and 5 bases separated the two germline ends. Germline V CDR1 and CDR2: MNHEY, SVGAGI. CDR3 in amino acids: CASSAVSNQPQHF. DNA of the CDR3: TGTGCCAGCAGTGCAGTTAGCAATCAGCCCCAGCATTTT.

This clone was recorded many times. The chain recombines TRBV2 with TRBJ2-2, with TRBD2 as a possible D gene (6 bases). V lost 4 bases and J lost 1, with 10 bases in between. The CDR3 is made up of 15 amino acids. Germline CDR1 and CDR2: SNHLY and FYNNEI. CDR3 in amino acids: CASSGLGRNTGELFF. The CDR3 DNA follows: TGTGCCAGCAGTGGACTAGGACGGAACACCGGGGAGCTGTTTTTT.

CDR3 region: CASSYTPSEQFF. DNA for the CDR3: TGTGCCAGCAGTTACACCCCCAGTGAGCAGTTCTTC. V usage is TRBV6-6 and J usage is TRBJ2-1; D not resolved. CDR3 length equals 12 residues. Trimming stripped 2 bases from V and 9 bases from J, with 8 bases between. Germline assignment: CDR1 MNHNY and CDR2 SVGAGI (reference sequence).

The chain couples TRBV23-1 to TRBJ2-7; D is possibly TRBD1 (7 bases). TRBV23-1 is an ORF for which the function is uncertain. V lost 8 bases and J 5 bases, leaving 19 bases between the germline ends. This CDR3 has 14 residues. CDR3 sequence reads: CASVGGQRADEQYF. The CDR3 DNA sequence: TGCGCCAGCGTCGGGGGACAGAGAGCGGACGAGCAGTACTTC.

The chain is built from TRBV5-4 and TRBJ2-7; D may be TRBD1 (6 bases). This CDR3 has 15 residues. Germline V lookup: CDR1 SGHNT, CDR2 YYREEE (reference sequence). V lost 1 base and J lost 0, with 11 bases in between. Written as DNA, the CDR3 is TGTGCCAGCAGCTTGCAGGGGCCAAGCTCCTACGAGCAGTACTTC. Its translation is CASSLQGPSSYEQYF. Combining the CDR3 with reference TRBV5-4 and TRBJ2-7 gives the whole variable domain ETGVTQSPTHLIKTRGQQVTLRCSSQSGHNTVSWYQQALGQGPQFIFQYYREEENGRGNFPPRFSGLQFPNYSSELNVNALELDDSALYLCASSLQGPSSYEQYFGPGTRLTVT.

The chain links TRBV11-1 to TRBJ1-1; no clear D gene. Germline V gene data show CDR1 as SGHAT and CDR2 as FQDESV (reference sequence). V was shortened by 1 base and J by 1 base, with 10 bases between the two germline ends. The CDR3 contains 15 residues. The CDR3 loop reads CASSLGFSANTEAFF. The CDR3 region has the DNA TGTGCCAGCAGCTTAGGGTTTTCGGCGAACACTGAAGCTTTCTTT.

The CDR3 DNA reads as TGTGCCAGTAGTCCAGCCAATGGGCCCTACAATGAGCAGTTCTTC. As protein: CASSPANGPYNEQFF. This chain links TRBV19 with TRBJ2-1, with no clear D. The CDR3 has 15 residues. Germline assignment: CDR1 LNHDA and CDR2 SQIVND (reference sequence). The ends were cut back, 5 bases at V and 2 bases at J, with 13 bases in the middle.

This clone was observed a handful of times. This chain joins TRBV5-4 and TRBJ1-1, with 8 bases identical to TRBD1. Germline V gives CDR1 SGHNT, CDR2 YYREEE (reference sequence). The J segment lost 1 base and the V segment lost 5 bases, leaving 4 bases of the junction unmatched. The CDR3 contains 14 residues. In DNA form, the CDR3 reads TGTGCCAGCAGGCTCGGGACAGGGAACACTGAAGCTTTCTTT. Amino acids: CASRLGTGNTEAFF. The full variable domain, with the rest looked up from reference TRBV5-4 and TRBJ1-1, is ETGVTQSPTHLIKTRGQQVTLRCSSQSGHNTVSWYQQALGQGPQFIFQYYREEENGRGNFPPRFSGLQFPNYSSELNVNALELDDSALYLCASRLGTGNTEAFFGQGTRLTVV.

The chain is built from TRBV21-1 and TRBJ2-7; the table calls TRBD2, which could not be checked here. TRBV21-1 is flagged as a pseudogene. The CDR3 length is 18 residues. This CDR3 reads CASSKEGLAGVDSLEQYF. The CDR3 DNA is TGTGCCAGCAGCAAAGAGGGGCTAGCGGGAGTAGACTCCCTCGAGCAGTACTTC.

The chain has TRBV28 and TRBJ2-5; 15 nucleotides line up with TRBD2. In germline, CDR1 is MDHEN, CDR2 SYDVKM. The CDR3 covers 18 residues. Germline trimming cut 6 bases from V and 0 bases from J; bases unmatched to any gene: 8. CDR3 sequence: CASRQRTSGRAYQETQYF. CDR3 bases: TGTGCCAGCAGGCAAAGGACTAGCGGGAGGGCCTACCAAGAGACCCAGTACTTC.

The chain uses TRBV5-1 and TRBJ2-5; tentative D call: TRBD1 (5 bases). Germline assignment: CDR1 SGHRS and CDR2 YFSETQ. The CDR3 has 14 amino acids. V was trimmed by 0 bases and J by 4 bases, leaving 10 bases between them. Here the CDR3 DNA reads TGCGCCAGCAGCTTGGGACAGACGCCAGAGACCCAGTACTTC. Encoded protein: CASSLGQTPETQYF.

V gene TRBV4-1 combines with J gene TRBJ2-7, with 9 bases lining up with TRBD1. Germline CDR1 is MGHRA and CDR2 is YSYEKL. Germline trimming cut 4 bases from V and 3 bases from J; bases unmatched to any gene: 1. This CDR3 comprises 13 residues. DNA for the CDR3: TGCGCCAGCAGCCGACAGGGGGACTACGAGCAGTACTTC. Its protein is CASSRQGDYEQYF.

V and J are TRBV10-3 and TRBJ2-3; D is uncertain. The length of the CDR3 is 11 residues. Per the germline V gene, CDR1 is ENHRY and CDR2 is SYGVKD. Between the trimmed V and J ends, which lost 8 bases and 6 bases, there was a span of 9 bases. CDR3 residues: CAIAREDTQYF. CDR3 nucleotides: TGTGCCATCGCAAGAGAGGATACGCAGTATTTT.

This clone was recorded once. The chain uses TRBV30 and TRBJ2-7, with 9 bases fitting TRBD1. Germline assignment: CDR1 GTSNPN and CDR2 SVGIG (reference sequence). V was pared by 3 bases and J by 4 bases, with 7 bases of the junction left unmatched. The CDR3 consists of 14 residues. The CDR3 spells CAWSTGGVRYEQYF. The DNA of the CDR3 is TGTGCCTGGAGCACAGGGGGCGTCAGGTACGAGCAGTACTTC.

CDR3 DNA sequence: TGTGCCAGCAGCTTGGTCGCAGGGGGCACTGAAGCTTTCTTT. Encoded protein: CASSLVAGGTEAFF. This chain connects TRBV5-6 to TRBJ1-1, with 7 nucleotides matching TRBD1. CDR3 length equals 14 residues. After removal of 0 bases from V and 4 bases from J, the junction contained 3 bases not matched to a gene. In germline, CDR1 is SGHDT, CDR2 YYEEEE.